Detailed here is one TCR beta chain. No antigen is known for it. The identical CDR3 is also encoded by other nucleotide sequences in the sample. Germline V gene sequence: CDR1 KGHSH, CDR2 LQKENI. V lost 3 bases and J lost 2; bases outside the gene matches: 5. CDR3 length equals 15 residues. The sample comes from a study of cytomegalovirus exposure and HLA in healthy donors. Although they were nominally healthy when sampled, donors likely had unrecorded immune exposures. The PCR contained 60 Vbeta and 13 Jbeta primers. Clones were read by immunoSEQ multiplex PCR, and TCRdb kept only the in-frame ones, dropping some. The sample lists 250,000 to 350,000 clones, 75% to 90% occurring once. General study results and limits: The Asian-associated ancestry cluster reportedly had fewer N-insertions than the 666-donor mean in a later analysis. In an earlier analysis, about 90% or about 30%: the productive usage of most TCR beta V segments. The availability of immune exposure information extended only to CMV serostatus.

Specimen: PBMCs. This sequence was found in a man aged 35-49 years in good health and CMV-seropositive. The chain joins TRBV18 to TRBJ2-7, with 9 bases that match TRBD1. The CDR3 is CASSPLGQGTYEQYF. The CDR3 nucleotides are TGTGCCAGCTCACCTCTTGGACAGGGGACCTACGAGCAGTACTTC.